This TCR beta chain was documented in a study of graft-versus-host responses after intestinal transplantation. At the level of the study: Induction using anti-thymocyte globulin, followed by tacrolimus and steroids for 3 to 4 years, was given to all recipients. Study-wide results and limits: Detection of GvH clones occurred in recipient marrow, and some had their first appearance in ileum or blood.

Here immunoSEQ multiplex PCR was the method, and the copy in TCRdb shows in-frame clones only, minus some. The table has fewer than 120,000 clones, over 85% seen once. Details on this clone: Its antigen is not identified.

Per germline, CDR1 SGDLS and CDR2 YYNGEE. CDR3 length: 15 residues. V was pared by 4 bases and J by 4 bases, with 15 bases between. The sample here was unstimulated CD8+ T cells sorted from spleen or lymph node cells, taken before intestinal transplant. The source is a human donor who received an intestinal transplant. The chain combines TRBV9 with TRBJ2-1, with a tentative D call TRBD2 (5 bases). The CDR3: CASSFGGGLYNEQFF. CDR3 bases: TGTGCCAGCAGCTTTGGTGGCGGGCTGTACAATGAGCAGTTCTTC. Together with reference TRBV9 and TRBJ2-1, the CDR3 gives the full variable domain: DSGVTQTPKHLITATGQRVTLRCSPRSGDLSVYWYQQSLDQGLQFLIQYYNGEERAKGNILERFSAQQFPDLHSELNLSSLELGDSALYFCASSFGGGLYNEQFFGPGTRLTVL.